This T cell receptor beta chain comes out of a study of shared clonotypes between healthy human individuals. Study-wide context: Donors were a couple of women and a few men aged 18 to 49. Points from the study as a whole: Sequencing depth was expected to influence donor clonotype sharing.

This CDR3 has 14 amino acids. CDR1 and CDR2 (germline): SGDLS, YYNGEE. V gave up 2 bases and J gave up 1 base; unmatched junction bases: 2. In the case of this clone: What it binds is unknown.

Across several immunoSEQ plates, the genomic DNA of each subset was split evenly. The method was immunoSEQ multiplex PCR; TCRdb's version includes in-frame clones alone and lacks a portion of them. The sample lists about 490,000 clones; over 60% were seen once. This rearrangement joins TRBV9 to TRBJ1-1; 7 bases line up with TRBD1. The clonotype comes from a woman aged 40-49 years in good health. Some clones in this sample may be carry-over from other donors' samples. Sequencing input: PBMCs. The chain's CDR3 is CASSVDRENTEAFF. The CDR3 coding sequence is TGTGCCAGCAGCGTTGACAGGGAGAACACTGAAGCTTTCTTT. The full variable domain, completed using reference TRBV9 and TRBJ1-1, is DSGVTQTPKHLITATGQRVTLRCSPRSGDLSVYWYQQSLDQGLQFLIQYYNGEERAKGNILERFSAQQFPDLHSELNLSSLELGDSALYFCASSVDRENTEAFFGQGTRLTVV.